This T cell receptor (beta chain) derives from a study of cytomegalovirus exposure and HLA in healthy donors. PCR was performed using 60 Vbeta and 13 Jbeta primers. Method: immunoSEQ multiplex PCR; TCRdb's copy keeps in-frame clones and lacks some. This table lists about 160,000 clones. Germline CDR1 and CDR2: SGHRS and YFSETQ. V lost 4 bases and J lost 0; bases outside the gene matches: 10. The CDR3 extends over 20 amino acids. Whereas donors were nominally healthy upon sampling, unrecorded immune exposures were probable. About this clone itself: Its antigen is unidentified.

The study, taken as a whole, reports: Apart from CMV serostatus, no immune exposure information was available. Later work associated 16,951 TCR beta sequences with HLA alleles at 0.05 false discovery rate. Earlier results showed most TCR beta V segments being productive about 87% or about 30% of the time.

Sample: PBMCs. The sequence came from a woman aged 60-75 years in good health and CMV-seronegative. This chain uses TRBV5-1 with TRBJ2-1; TRBD2 agrees at 16 bases. CDR3: CASSPPKGTSGRASYNEQFF. The DNA for the CDR3 is TGCGCCAGCAGCCCTCCGAAAGGGACTAGCGGGAGGGCCTCCTACAATGAGCAGTTCTTC.